This is a list of T cell receptor beta chains from one sample in a study of T cell responses to AZD1222 COVID-19 vaccine. Produced via immunoSEQ multiplex PCR; TCRdb's table is partial and in-frame only. The sample contains about 94,000 clones, 88% of which appear only once. The material was peripheral blood, obtained 28 days after the second AZD1222 dose. These receptors all stem from an adult who received the AZD1222 COVID-19 vaccine. The CDR3 runs from the conserved cysteine through the conserved F or W. D genes are given only for firm matches. Size tells how often a clone was seen (once, few, many) or the class of an expanded clone, and some rows leave it out.

TRBV28	TRBD1	NA	TRBJ1-4	CATEPGQNNEKLFF	TGTGCCACAGAACCGGGACAGAATAATGAAAAACTGTTTTTT
TRBV10-1	NA	NA	TRBJ2-1	CASRDSSYNEQFF	TGCGCCAGCAGGGACAGCTCCTACAATGAGCAGTTCTTC
TRBV5-5	NA	NA	TRBJ1-4	CASSPRGSTNEKLFF	TGTGCCAGCAGCCCCAGGGGATCGACTAATGAAAAACTGTTTTTT
TRBV19	TRBD2	few	TRBJ2-1	CASSSRSGSAYNEQFF	TGTGCCAGTAGTTCCCGTAGCGGGAGTGCCTACAATGAGCAGTTCTTC
TRBV24-1	TRBD2	NA	TRBJ2-5	CATSDWGREQETQYF	TGTGCCACCAGTGATTGGGGGAGGGAGCAAGAGACCCAGTACTTC
TRBV2	NA	NA	TRBJ1-2	CASSVSSYGYTF	TGTGCCAGCAGTGTCTCCAGTTATGGCTACACCTTC
TRBV18	NA	NA	TRBJ1-1	CASSGEPATEAFF	TGTGCCAGCTCAGGGGAGCCGGCAACTGAAGCTTTCTTT
TRBV11-3	NA	NA	TRBJ2-1	CASSLAGFDEQFF	TGTGCCAGCAGCTTAGCGGGGTTCGATGAGCAGTTCTTC
TRBV5-1	NA	NA	TRBJ2-1	CASSLFGDPPAYNEQFF	TGCGCCAGCAGCTTGTTCGGGGACCCCCCGGCTTACAATGAGCAGTTCTTC
TRBV6-5	NA	NA	TRBJ2-7	CASSYSMGAGEQYF	TGTGCCAGCAGTTACTCGATGGGGGCGGGCGAGCAGTACTTC
TRBV3-1/TRBV3-2	NA	NA	TRBJ2-5	CASSHRLAPSGETQYF	TGTGCCAGCAGCCACAGGCTAGCCCCTTCGGGGGAGACCCAGTACTTC
TRBV20-1	TRBD2	NA	TRBJ2-7	CSASLAGPSYEQYF	TGCAGTGCTAGTTTAGCGGGCCCTTCCTACGAGCAGTACTTC
TRBV7-2	NA	once	TRBJ2-7	CASSLAGGPNEQYF	TGTGCCAGCAGCTTAGCGGGGGGGCCAAACGAGCAGTACTTC
TRBV15	TRBD1	NA	TRBJ2-2	CATQTGTGSTGELFF	TGTGCCACGCAAACGGGGACAGGGTCCACCGGGGAGCTGTTTTTT
TRBV6-5	TRBD1	few	TRBJ1-5	CASSYRGRNQPQHF	TGTGCCAGCAGCTACAGGGGACGTAATCAGCCCCAGCATTTT
TRBV6-5	NA	NA	TRBJ1-6	CASRKPSSYNSPLHF	TGTGCCAGTCGCAAACCGAGCTCCTATAATTCACCCCTCCACTTT
TRBV7-2	TRBD2	few	TRBJ2-7	CASSYSGRSYEQYF	TGTGCCAGCAGCTATAGCGGGAGAAGCTACGAGCAGTACTTC
TRBV7-8	NA	NA	TRBJ2-5	CASSLHFETQYF	TGTGCCAGCAGCTTGCATTTTGAGACCCAGTACTTC
TRBV4-2	TRBD2	NA	TRBJ2-1	CASSQDLAGGNEQFF	TGTGCCAGCAGCCAAGACCTAGCGGGAGGCAATGAGCAGTTCTTC
TRBV7-9	NA	NA	TRBJ1-3	CASSLAEVAGNTIYF	TGTGCCAGCAGCTTAGCGGAAGTTGCTGGAAACACCATATATTTT
TRBV7-2	NA	NA	TRBJ1-1	CASSLGQNTEAFF	TGTGCCAGCAGCTTGGGGCAGAACACTGAAGCTTTCTTT
TRBV7-3	TRBD2	NA	TRBJ2-2	CASSLSAGGLGELFF	TGTGCCAGCAGCTTATCAGCGGGAGGACTCGGGGAGCTGTTTTTT
TRBV7-8	NA	NA	TRBJ2-3	CASSPRAPRSTDTQYF	TGTGCCAGCAGCCCACGGGCCCCGAGGAGCACAGATACGCAGTATTTT
TRBV7-8	TRBD1	NA	TRBJ1-1	CASSLSTGLETEAFF	TGTGCCAGCAGCTTATCGACAGGGTTGGAGACTGAAGCTTTCTTT
TRBV25-1	TRBD1	NA	TRBJ2-5	CASSGTGGQETQYF	TGTGCCAGCAGTGGGACAGGGGGCCAAGAGACCCAGTACTTC
TRBV5-6	NA	once	TRBJ1-6	CASSWGGTYNSPLHF	TGTGCCAGCAGCTGGGGAGGGACCTATAATTCACCCCTCCACTTT
TRBV4-1	NA	NA	TRBJ2-1	CASSQGEAASYNEQFF	TGCGCCAGCAGCCAAGGGGAAGCGGCCTCCTACAATGAGCAGTTCTTC
TRBV11-2	NA	NA	TRBJ1-1	CASSLDRRNPEAFF	TGTGCCAGCAGCTTAGACCGTAGGAACCCTGAAGCTTTCTTT
TRBV30	NA	NA	TRBJ1-1	CAWSVRGPEAFF	TGTGCCTGGAGTGTACGTGGCCCTGAAGCTTTCTTT
TRBV28	NA	NA	TRBJ1-3	CASSPALGGNTIYF	TGTGCCAGCAGTCCAGCCCTGGGGGGAAACACCATATATTTT
TRBV12-3/TRBV12-4	TRBD1	NA	TRBJ2-7	CASSTQGWEQYF	TGTGCCAGCAGTACACAGGGGTGGGAGCAGTACTTC
TRBV19	NA	once	TRBJ1-6	CASSIDQGRSPLHF	TGTGCCAGTAGTATAGATCAGGGCCGTTCACCCCTCCACTTT
TRBV2	NA	NA	TRBJ1-1	CASRVQGPGTEAFF	TGTGCCAGCAGAGTACAGGGACCGGGGACTGAAGCTTTCTTT
TRBV24-1	NA	few	TRBJ1-1	CATRRGNEAFF	TGTGCCACTAGAAGGGGGAATGAAGCTTTCTTT
TRBV7-9	NA	NA	TRBJ1-3	CASSARMGNTIYF	TGTGCCAGCAGCGCACGGATGGGAAACACCATATATTTT
TRBV3-1/TRBV3-2	NA	NA	TRBJ1-3	CASSQRNTIYF	TGTGCCAGCAGCCAGCGAAACACCATATATTTT
TRBV7-9	NA	NA	TRBJ1-5	CASSGSGNQPQHF	TGTGCCAGCAGCGGGTCTGGCAATCAGCCCCAGCATTTT
TRBV9	NA	NA	TRBJ1-1	CASSVGTANTEAFF	TGTGCCAGCAGCGTAGGGACAGCGAACACTGAAGCTTTCTTT
TRBV4-1	TRBD1	NA	TRBJ2-2	CATRRQGTNTGELFF	TGCGCCACCCGAAGACAGGGAACCAACACCGGGGAGCTGTTTTTT
TRBV11-3	NA	NA	TRBJ2-5	CASSSTRGQETQYF	TGTGCCAGCAGCTCAACTAGAGGGCAAGAGACCCAGTACTTC
TRBV27	TRBD1	NA	TRBJ2-2	CASSPRGTIGELFF	TGTGCCAGCAGTCCCAGGGGGACCATCGGGGAGCTGTTTTTT
TRBV6-6	TRBD2	NA	TRBJ2-3	CASSYGGGTDTQYF	TGTGCCAGCAGTTACGGCGGGGGAACAGATACGCAGTATTTT
TRBV7-6	TRBD1	NA	TRBJ2-7	CASSLDPGQGAHEQYF	TGTGCCAGCAGCTTAGACCCTGGGCAGGGGGCGCACGAGCAGTACTTC
TRBV11-3	TRBD1	NA	TRBJ2-7	CASSLGQGASYEQYF	TGTGCCAGCAGCTTGGGACAGGGGGCATCCTACGAGCAGTACTTC
TRBV5-6	NA	NA	TRBJ1-5	CASSFDIGGPQHF	TGTGCCAGCAGCTTCGACATAGGGGGACCCCAGCATTTT
TRBV12-3/TRBV12-4	TRBD1	NA	TRBJ1-2	CASSLRGGGGYTF	TGTGCCAGCAGTTTACGAGGGGGCGGGGGCTACACCTTC
TRBV10-3	NA	NA	TRBJ2-2	CAISDRGATGELFF	TGTGCCATCAGTGACAGGGGAGCCACCGGGGAGCTGTTTTTT
TRBV9	NA	once	TRBJ1-1	CASSKTENTEAFF	TGTGCCAGCAGCAAGACGGAGAACACTGAAGCTTTCTTT
TRBV12-3/TRBV12-4	TRBD1	NA	TRBJ1-2	CASSNTGGVGYTF	TGTGCCAGCAGCAATACAGGGGGCGTTGGCTACACCTTC
TRBV19	NA	NA	TRBJ1-5	CASSISGSLGQPQHF	TGTGCCAGTAGTATATCTGGCAGTCTGGGCCAGCCCCAGCATTTT
TRBV7-3	NA	NA	TRBJ2-3	CASSQELVGGTQYF	TGTGCCAGCAGTCAGGAACTAGTTGGGGGTACGCAGTATTTT
TRBV3-1/TRBV3-2	NA	few	TRBJ1-2	CASSPLGGLNYGYTF	TGTGCCAGCAGCCCCCTGGGGGGGCTTAACTATGGCTACACCTTC
TRBV7-3	NA	NA	TRBJ1-1	CASSSNPGQTGTEAFF	TGTGCCAGCAGCTCAAACCCAGGACAGACGGGCACTGAAGCTTTCTTT
TRBV18	TRBD1	once	TRBJ1-4	CASSLTLGPGQEQPATNEKLFF	TGTGCCAGCTCTCTTACACTGGGCCCCGGACAGGAGCAGCCCGCAACTAATGAAAAACTGTTTTTT
TRBV11-3	TRBD2	NA	TRBJ2-5	CASSLETSWETQYF	TGTGCCAGCAGCTTAGAGACTAGCTGGGAGACCCAGTACTTC
TRBV7-9	NA	NA	TRBJ2-7	CASSREIYEQYF	TGTGCCAGCAGTCGGGAGATTTACGAGCAGTACTTC
TRBV28	NA	NA	TRBJ1-1	CASSLDRLEAFF	TGTGCCAGCAGTTTAGACAGGTTGGAAGCTTTCTTT
TRBV5-1	NA	NA	TRBJ1-4	CASSLDAGTDNEKLFF	TGCGCCAGCAGCTTGGACGCCGGGACGGATAATGAAAAACTGTTTTTT